These T cell receptor beta chains were read from a single sample in a study of blood T cells in healthy people across ages. TCRdb reprocessed the 5' RACE reads with MiXCR, giving one entry per CDR3 protein. Of some 710,000 distinct CDR3 sequences in the sample, 20% to 25% were seen once. Sequencing was carried out using blood. Receptors were obtained from a man between 65 and 79 years old in good health. Both conserved end residues are part of each CDR3. D genes are given only for firm matches. Where a row states a size, it is once, few, many or the class of an expanded clone; other rows omit it.

DNA: TGCAGTGCTAGTCCAGGGGTGAACACTGAAGCTTTCTTT
CDR3: CSASPGVNTEAFF
V: TRBV20-1
D: -
J: TRBJ1-1
size: few

DNA: TGTGCCAGCAGTGAGCCTGGGCTTCTTGGACGATACGAGCAGTACTTC
CDR3: CASSEPGLLGRYEQYF
V: TRBV6-1
D: -
J: TRBJ2-7
size: -

DNA: TGTGCCAGCAGTGAAGCCGACAGGACTAGCGCCAGCACAGATACGCAGTATTTT
CDR3: CASSEADRTSASTDTQYF
V: TRBV2
D: TRBD2
J: TRBJ2-3
size: -

DNA: TGTGCCAGCAGCCGGGACAGGCCTAGCTCCTATAATTCACCCCTCCACTTT
CDR3: CASSRDRPSSYNSPLHF
V: TRBV7-8
D: TRBD1
J: TRBJ1-6
size: -

DNA: TGTGCCAGCAGCTTGGATTCGTCCTGGCTGTTCTTC
CDR3: CASSLDSSWLFF
V: TRBV7-2
D: -
J: TRBJ2-5
size: once

DNA: TGTGCCAGTACTCCGGACCGATTTAGCAATCAGCCCCAGCATTTT
CDR3: CASTPDRFSNQPQHF
V: TRBV19
D: -
J: TRBJ1-5
size: few

DNA: TGTGCCGTTTTTGGCAGGGCAAGGGCCAACACTGAAGCTTTCTTT
CDR3: CAVFGRARANTEAFF
V: TRBV6-5
D: -
J: TRBJ1-1
size: -

DNA: TGTGCCAGCAGCTTAGTCGAGGGGTCGGGCCTAGCGGGGGGAAAAAACATTCAGTACTTC
CDR3: CASSLVEGSGLAGGKNIQYF
V: TRBV11-2
D: TRBD2
J: TRBJ2-4
size: few

DNA: TGTGCCAGCAGCCCGTTTTTGGGCTACGAGCAGTACTTC
CDR3: CASSPFLGYEQYF
V: TRBV11-2
D: -
J: TRBJ2-7
size: -

DNA: TGTGCCAGCAGCCCACCAAACCAGGGTTCTGGGGAGCAGTACTTC
CDR3: CASSPPNQGSGEQYF
V: TRBV13
D: -
J: TRBJ2-7
size: many

DNA: TGTGCCAGCAGCAGAGGCACTCACGAGGACATTCAGTACTTC
CDR3: CASSRGTHEDIQYF
V: TRBV12-3/TRBV12-4
D: -
J: TRBJ2-4
size: few

DNA: TGCGCCAGCAGCGTGGCAGCTAACTATGGCTACACCTTC
CDR3: CASSVAANYGYTF
V: TRBV9
D: -
J: TRBJ1-2
size: many

DNA: TGCGCCAGCAGCTTGCGTCTTGATGGGCACAACGCTTTCTTT
CDR3: CASSLRLDGHNAFF
V: TRBV5-1
D: -
J: TRBJ1-1
size: -

DNA: TGCAGCGTCGAGACAGGGGAAGAGTACGAGCAGTACTTC
CDR3: CSVETGEEYEQYF
V: TRBV29-1
D: TRBD1
J: TRBJ2-7
size: few

DNA: TGCAGTGCCCAGGGTGCGTACGAGCAGTACTTC
CDR3: CSAQGAYEQYF
V: TRBV20-1
D: -
J: TRBJ2-7
size: -

DNA: TGCAGTGCTAGTATGAGCGGGGGGGGAGAGACCCAGTACTTC
CDR3: CSASMSGGGETQYF
V: TRBV20-1
D: TRBD2
J: TRBJ2-5
size: few

DNA: TGTGCCAGCAGCGGTGGGAGTTTTAACTATGGCTACACCTTC
CDR3: CASSGGSFNYGYTF
V: TRBV9
D: -
J: TRBJ1-2
size: few

DNA: TGCAGCGTTGACCCCGCACAGGGAGCTAGGGAGACCCAGTACTTC
CDR3: CSVDPAQGARETQYF
V: TRBV29-1
D: -
J: TRBJ2-5
size: -

DNA: TGTGCCAGCAGTGAATCACCGAGCGGCTACACCTTC
CDR3: CASSESPSGYTF
V: TRBV25-1
D: -
J: TRBJ1-2
size: few

DNA: TGCAGTGCCAACGTGGGGGGGACGAACACCGGGGAGCTGTTTTTT
CDR3: CSANVGGTNTGELFF
V: TRBV20-1
D: TRBD2
J: TRBJ2-2
size: -

DNA: TGTGCCAGCAGTTACTCGATCTCTGAGCCCCAGCATTTT
CDR3: CASSYSISEPQHF
V: TRBV6-6
D: -
J: TRBJ1-5
size: -

DNA: TGTGCCAGCAGCCCCGCAGCGGGAGTGGCAGATACGCAGTATTTT
CDR3: CASSPAAGVADTQYF
V: TRBV14
D: TRBD2
J: TRBJ2-3
size: few

DNA: TGTGCCAGCTCACCAGACCCATGGTACGAGCAGTACTTC
CDR3: CASSPDPWYEQYF
V: TRBV18
D: -
J: TRBJ2-7
size: -

DNA: TGTGCCAGCAGCCAGTGGAGGGAGGCTGAGCAGTTCTTC
CDR3: CASSQWREAEQFF
V: TRBV14
D: -
J: TRBJ2-1
size: -

DNA: TGTGCCAGCTCGCAACAGGGGGCGTCGAACACTGAAGCTTTCTTT
CDR3: CASSQQGASNTEAFF
V: TRBV18
D: TRBD1
J: TRBJ1-1
size: many

DNA: TGTAGTGCTAGTAACAACGGTGGGGGAACTAATGAGCAGTTCTTC
CDR3: CSASNNGGGTNEQFF
V: TRBV20-1
D: -
J: TRBJ2-1
size: -

DNA: TGTGCCAGCAGCTCGCTGGACAGGGGAGTTAATGAAAAACTGTTTTTT
CDR3: CASSSLDRGVNEKLFF
V: TRBV7-9
D: TRBD1
J: TRBJ1-4
size: -

DNA: TGCGCCAGCAGCTGGGGTGACAGGGGACGGGCAGATACGCAGTATTTT
CDR3: CASSWGDRGRADTQYF
V: TRBV5-1
D: TRBD1
J: TRBJ2-3
size: -

DNA: TGTGCCAGCATAGGCAGGTCCGAGGCCCAGTACTTC
CDR3: CASIGRSEAQYF
V: TRBV6-1
D: -
J: TRBJ2-5
size: -

DNA: TGTGCCAGTCAACCGGGACTAGCGGGTCGTGCCTCCTACAATGAGCAGTTCTTC
CDR3: CASQPGLAGRASYNEQFF
V: TRBV19
D: TRBD2
J: TRBJ2-1
size: -

DNA: TGTGCCAGCAGATCCCAGGGCAAGACCACAGATACGCAGTATTTT
CDR3: CASRSQGKTTDTQYF
V: TRBV6-5
D: -
J: TRBJ2-3
size: -

DNA: TGTGCCAGCCTTCGGGAGCGGGAGCGTCAGCTTTCCTACAATGAGCAGTTCTTC
CDR3: CASLRERERQLSYNEQFF
V: TRBV6-2/TRBV6-3
D: TRBD2
J: TRBJ2-1
size: few

DNA: TGTGCCAGCAGCTCCGCTCGAAAACCTAACTATGGCTACACCTTC
CDR3: CASSSARKPNYGYTF
V: TRBV7-9
D: -
J: TRBJ1-2
size: -

DNA: TGTGCCACCAGTCAAACTAGCGGGGGGAACTCCTACAATGAGCAGTTCTTC
CDR3: CATSQTSGGNSYNEQFF
V: TRBV24-1
D: TRBD2
J: TRBJ2-1
size: -

DNA: TGCAGTGCTCCCCCTCCGGGACTAGCGGGGTCTGGTGAGCAGTTCTTC
CDR3: CSAPPPGLAGSGEQFF
V: TRBV20-1
D: TRBD2
J: TRBJ2-1
size: few

DNA: TGTGCCAGCAGCGCGGAACAGGGGGCGCGTGGCTACACCTTC
CDR3: CASSAEQGARGYTF
V: TRBV9
D: TRBD1
J: TRBJ1-2
size: -

DNA: TGTGCCAGCAGAACCGGGCGGGGGGTTTTTGGCTACACCTTC
CDR3: CASRTGRGVFGYTF
V: TRBV12-3/TRBV12-4
D: -
J: TRBJ1-2
size: -

DNA: TGCAGTGCTAGGAGGATACGTACTGACTATGGCTACACCTTC
CDR3: CSARRIRTDYGYTF
V: TRBV20-1
D: -
J: TRBJ1-2
size: -

DNA: TGCAGCGTTGAAGGGGGCGGTGAAGCTTTCTTT
CDR3: CSVEGGGEAFF
V: TRBV29-1
D: -
J: TRBJ1-1
size: few

DNA: TGTGCCAGCTCACCCCGGGACTACCTTAGAGACTACAATGAGCAGTTCTTC
CDR3: CASSPRDYLRDYNEQFF
V: TRBV18
D: TRBD2
J: TRBJ2-1
size: -

DNA: TGTGCCAGCAGCTTAGGACGGGGGGGCAGAGTGTCCACCGGGGAGCTGTTTTTT
CDR3: CASSLGRGGRVSTGELFF
V: TRBV11-1
D: TRBD2
J: TRBJ2-2
size: -

DNA: TGTGCCAGCAGTGCCGAGCGGGGGTGGAATGAGCAGTTCTTC
CDR3: CASSAERGWNEQFF
V: TRBV6-1
D: TRBD2
J: TRBJ2-1
size: -

DNA: TGTGCCAGCGGGCTACTCACAGATACGCAGTATTTT
CDR3: CASGLLTDTQYF
V: TRBV27
D: -
J: TRBJ2-3
size: few

DNA: TGCAGCGTTGAGGGTGGAGGGATTTCGGAGACCCAGTACTTC
CDR3: CSVEGGGISETQYF
V: TRBV29-1
D: -
J: TRBJ2-5
size: -

DNA: TGTGCCAGCAGCTTGGGAGGACTTGATGAAAAACTGTTTTTT
CDR3: CASSLGGLDEKLFF
V: TRBV5-5
D: -
J: TRBJ1-4
size: -

DNA: TGTGCCAGCAGTAAACTCGCCACAGATACGCAGTATTTT
CDR3: CASSKLATDTQYF
V: TRBV6-1
D: -
J: TRBJ2-3
size: few

DNA: TGCAGTGCTAGAGTAGCGGGACTCGCGAACACCGGGGAGCTGTTTTTT
CDR3: CSARVAGLANTGELFF
V: TRBV20-1
D: TRBD2
J: TRBJ2-2
size: once

DNA: TGTGCCAGCAGTTTAGGTTCAGGGGCAGGTGGCTACACCTTC
CDR3: CASSLGSGAGGYTF
V: TRBV12-3/TRBV12-4
D: -
J: TRBJ1-2
size: -

DNA: TGTGCCAGCAGCTTAATGAGGACAGGGAGTGGCTACACCTTC
CDR3: CASSLMRTGSGYTF
V: TRBV7-3
D: TRBD1
J: TRBJ1-2
size: few

DNA: TGCAGCCTTGGCGTGTTGTCCCAGACATATGGCTACACCTTC
CDR3: CSLGVLSQTYGYTF
V: TRBV20-1
D: -
J: TRBJ1-2
size: few

DNA: TGTGCCAGTAGTATCGGGACAGAGTATGGCTACACCTTC
CDR3: CASSIGTEYGYTF
V: TRBV19
D: TRBD1
J: TRBJ1-2
size: few

DNA: TGTGCCAGCAGCCTTACAGGGTTACAAGAAAAACTGTTTTTT
CDR3: CASSLTGLQEKLFF
V: TRBV12-3/TRBV12-4
D: -
J: TRBJ1-4
size: few

DNA: TGTGCCAGCAGTCGCCATCCAGATACGCAGTATTTT
CDR3: CASSRHPDTQYF
V: TRBV7-2
D: -
J: TRBJ2-3
size: -

DNA: TGCAGTGCTAGAGATTTGCGAGATTACAATGAGCAGTTCTTC
CDR3: CSARDLRDYNEQFF
V: TRBV20-1
D: -
J: TRBJ2-1
size: many

DNA: TGTGCCAGCAGCGTAGGGGGACAGAGTACCTACGAGCAGTACTTC
CDR3: CASSVGGQSTYEQYF
V: TRBV9
D: TRBD1
J: TRBJ2-7
size: few